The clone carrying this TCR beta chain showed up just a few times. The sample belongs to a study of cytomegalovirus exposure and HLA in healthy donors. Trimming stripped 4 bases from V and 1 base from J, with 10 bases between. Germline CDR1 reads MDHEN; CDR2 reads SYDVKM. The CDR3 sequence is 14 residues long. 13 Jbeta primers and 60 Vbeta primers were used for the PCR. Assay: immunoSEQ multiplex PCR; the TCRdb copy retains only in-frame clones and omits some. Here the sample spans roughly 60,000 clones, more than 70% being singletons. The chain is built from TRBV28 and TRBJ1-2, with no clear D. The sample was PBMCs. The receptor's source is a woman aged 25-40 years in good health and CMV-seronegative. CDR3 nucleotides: TGTGCCAGCAGTTCCCCCTCCGTTAACTATGGCTACACCTTC. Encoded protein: CASSSPSVNYGYTF.